This TCR beta chain was observed in a study of T cells in Graves' hyperthyroidism and ophthalmopathy (dated by TCRdb to the late 2010s). The study in broad terms: Peripheral blood samples were taken at initial diagnosis, before any treatment was given. To identify TCR V-J signatures that set the groups apart, the researchers used a discovery cohort of about a hundred patients, made up of approximately 43 with Graves' ophthalmopathy and 57 with stable Graves' hyperthyroidism. In about 6 Graves' hyperthyroidism patients, the study also compared T-cell repertoires from thyroid tissue with T-cell repertoires from blood. After blood sampling, hyperthyroidism patients were treated with methimazole at a starting dose of 30 mg daily, and ophthalmopathy patients were treated with high-dose intravenous methylprednisolone. The 100 discovery patients were divided at random into training and test sets in a 7:3 ratio. Whether ophthalmopathy could be predicted prospectively was tested in an independent validation cohort made up of approximately 19 hyperthyroidism patients plus 17 patients who later progressed to ophthalmopathy. The paper describes TCR Vbeta CDR3 sequencing of around 140 peripheral blood samples, made up of 43 ophthalmopathy patients, approximately 73 hyperthyroidism patients and roughly 17 progressor patients. Results the study describes overall, beyond this receptor: Most expanded thyroid clonotypes (frequency above 0.001) were also found in blood, which suggests that blood repertoires may mirror thyroid immune responses. During validation, the model predicted progression to ophthalmopathy a median of roughly six months ahead of onset, with more than 55% sensitivity and 72% to 80% specificity. No statistical method was used to fix the sample size in advance, and group allocation was not hidden from the investigators. A 13 V-J signature model separated ophthalmopathy from stable hyperthyroidism, with approximately 87% sensitivity and roughly 82% specificity in cross-validation and 80%/75% in testing.

This clonotype appeared many times. Its antigen target is currently unknown. Base qualities are missing; no much larger clone stands one base away. The TCR beta CDR3 regions were amplified from RNA transcripts. For the first round of RT-PCR on the TCR CDR3, the HTBI primer set was used together with the Qiagen OneStep RT-PCR kit. Libraries were constructed in a second round of multiplex PCR, after which size selection and purification were performed. Sequencing of the libraries was done on an Illumina HiSeq2000 using paired-end 100 bp reads. As for how the authors treated the data: SOAPnuke was used to process the raw data, removing reads that contained adapters or uncalled bases, had a mean Phred below 15, or lacked an exact match to the constant primer or identifier. COPE v1.2.5 was used to merge the high-quality paired reads, and each unique nucleotide sequence was defined as a clonotype. Clonotypes were aligned to IMGT TRBV, TRBD and TRBJ reference segments using MiTCR v1.1. The analysis was restricted to V-J combinations with a frequency above 0.0001, which together covered 99% to 99.2% of the repertoires. The TCS score was defined as the ratio of F50 (clonal expansion) to E x V (chaos), calculated using BLOSUM62-based TCRdist between CDR3 peptides within each V-J. Welch's t-statistics and random forest reduced around 520 V-J features to 13, which were used in a naive Bayes classifier (R e1071). The public reads were run again by TCRdb, first through fastp at Q25 and then through MiXCR, and only productive beta chains were kept. Rows matching on CDR3 protein sequence are summarized as one entry with the most common DNA and genes. The V and J calls follow TCRdb's processing rather than the paper's. Counted in this sample were hundreds of thousands of distinct CDR3 sequences; more than 15% of them appeared once. The ten top clones hold over 7.5% of the sample.

Graves' hyperthyroidism was defined as stable when no progression to ophthalmopathy occurred over 18 months of follow-up. Hyperthyroidism patients were newly diagnosed, with disease duration under 2 months, and aged 18 to 65 years. Exclusion was applied to patients with uncontrolled infections, other autoimmune diseases, pregnancy or lactation. Diagnoses were based on clinical symptoms, serum thyroxine and TRAb, thyroid ultrasound and orbital computed tomography. Ficoll-Paque density gradient centrifugation was used to isolate PBMCs from around 10 ml of fresh peripheral blood. Trizol reagent was used to extract total RNA, and RNA quality was then checked on an Agilent 2100 Bioanalyzer. The source is a woman aged 18-30 years with Graves' hyperthyroidism. The sample taken for sequencing was blood.

The bases read TGTGCCAGCTCACCACGGGACTATCATACGCAGTATTTT. Translated, this is CASSPRDYHTQYF. Recombination linked TRBV18 to TRBJ2-3; TRBD2 agrees with 7 junctional bases. V is pruned by 1 base and J by 7 bases, leaving 2 bases of the junction without a gene match. The CDR3 runs 13 amino acids, cysteine and phenylalanine included. CDR3 DNA is the only sequence kept; it has 39 bases, read in frame from the first base. The germline V gene specifies KGHSH as CDR1 and LQKENI as CDR2.